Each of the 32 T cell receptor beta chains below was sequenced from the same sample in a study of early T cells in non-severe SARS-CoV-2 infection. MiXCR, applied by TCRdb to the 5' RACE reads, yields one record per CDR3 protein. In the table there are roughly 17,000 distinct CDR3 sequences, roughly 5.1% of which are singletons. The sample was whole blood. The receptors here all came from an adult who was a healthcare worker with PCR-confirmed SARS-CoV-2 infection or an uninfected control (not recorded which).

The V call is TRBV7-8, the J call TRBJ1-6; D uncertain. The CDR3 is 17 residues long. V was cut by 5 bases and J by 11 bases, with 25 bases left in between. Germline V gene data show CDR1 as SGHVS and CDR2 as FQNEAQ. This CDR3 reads CASSPPESLPSRTPLHF. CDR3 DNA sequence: TGTGCCAGCAGCCCCCCGGAGTCCCTTCCATCTCGAACACCCCTCCACTTT.

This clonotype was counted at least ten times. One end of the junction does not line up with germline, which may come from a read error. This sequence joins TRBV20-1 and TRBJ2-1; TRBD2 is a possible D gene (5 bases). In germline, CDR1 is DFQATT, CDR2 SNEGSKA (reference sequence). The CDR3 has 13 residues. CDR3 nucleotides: TGCAGTGCTAGAGATCCCCTGGGCGGACCCGGGGTCTTC. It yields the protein CSARDPLGGPGVF.

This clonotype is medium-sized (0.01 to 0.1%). This CDR3 reads CATRDSGQDNTEAFF. CDR3 bases: TGTGCCACCAGAGACTCGGGACAGGACAACACTGAAGCTTTCTTT. V is TRBV24-1 and J is TRBJ1-1, with 8 bases that match TRBD1. V lost 7 bases and J lost 2; bases outside the gene matches: 8. CDR3 length: 15 amino acids. Germline lookup yields CDR1 KGHDR and CDR2 SFDVKD.

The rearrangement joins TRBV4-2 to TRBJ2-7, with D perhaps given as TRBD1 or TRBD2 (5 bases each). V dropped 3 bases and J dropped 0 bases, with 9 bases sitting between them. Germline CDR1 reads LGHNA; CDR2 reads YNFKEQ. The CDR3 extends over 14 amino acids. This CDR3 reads CASSQVGDSYEQYF. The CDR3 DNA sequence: TGTGCCAGCAGCCAGGTGGGGGACTCCTACGAGCAGTACTTC.

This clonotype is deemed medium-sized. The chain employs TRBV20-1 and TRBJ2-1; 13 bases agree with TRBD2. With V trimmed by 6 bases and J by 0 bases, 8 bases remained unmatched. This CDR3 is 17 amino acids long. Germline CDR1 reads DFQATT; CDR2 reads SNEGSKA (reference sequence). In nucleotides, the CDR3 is TGCAGTGCCAGGACTAGCGGGGGTAAGAGCTCCTACAATGAGCAGTTCTTC. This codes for CSARTSGGKSSYNEQFF.

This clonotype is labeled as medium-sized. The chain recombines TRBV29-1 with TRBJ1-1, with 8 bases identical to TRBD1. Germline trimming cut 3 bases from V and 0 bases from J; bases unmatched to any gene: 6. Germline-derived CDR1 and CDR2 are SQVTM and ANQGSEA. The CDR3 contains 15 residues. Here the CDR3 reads CSVELTGDLNTEAFF. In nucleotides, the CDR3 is TGCAGCGTTGAGTTGACAGGGGACCTGAACACTGAAGCTTTCTTT.

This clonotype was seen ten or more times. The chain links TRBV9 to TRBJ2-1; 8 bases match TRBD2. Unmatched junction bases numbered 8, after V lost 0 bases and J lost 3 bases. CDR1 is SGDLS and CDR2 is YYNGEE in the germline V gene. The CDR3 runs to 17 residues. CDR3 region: CASSVVLAGEGYNEQFF. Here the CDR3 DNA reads TGTGCCAGCAGCGTAGTGCTAGCGGGTGAAGGCTACAATGAGCAGTTCTTC.

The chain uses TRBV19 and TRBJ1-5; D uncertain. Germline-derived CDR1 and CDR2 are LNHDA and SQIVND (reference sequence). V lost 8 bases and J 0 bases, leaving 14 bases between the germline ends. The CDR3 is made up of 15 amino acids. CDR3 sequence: CASCDLSYSNQPQHF. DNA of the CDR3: TGTGCCAGTTGCGACTTGTCTTATAGCAATCAGCCCCAGCATTTT.

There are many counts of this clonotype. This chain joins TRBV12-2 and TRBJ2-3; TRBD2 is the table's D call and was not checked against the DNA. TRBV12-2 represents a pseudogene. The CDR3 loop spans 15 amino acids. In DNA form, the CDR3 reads TGTGCAAGTCGCCCGAGACTAGCTAGCACAGATACGCAGTATTTT. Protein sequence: CASRPRLASTDTQYF.

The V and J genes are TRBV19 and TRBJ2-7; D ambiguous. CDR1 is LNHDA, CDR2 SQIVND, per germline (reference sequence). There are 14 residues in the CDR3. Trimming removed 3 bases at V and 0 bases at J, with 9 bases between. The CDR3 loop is CASSIMESSYEQYF. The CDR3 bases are TGTGCCAGTAGTATTATGGAGAGCTCCTACGAGCAGTACTTC.

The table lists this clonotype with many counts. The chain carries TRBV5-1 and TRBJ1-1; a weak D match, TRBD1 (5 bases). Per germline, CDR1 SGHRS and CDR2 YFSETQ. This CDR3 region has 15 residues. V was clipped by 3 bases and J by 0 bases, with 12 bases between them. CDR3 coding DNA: TGCGCCAGCAGCTGGGACCCTACAGTGAACACTGAAGCTTTCTTT. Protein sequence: CASSWDPTVNTEAFF.

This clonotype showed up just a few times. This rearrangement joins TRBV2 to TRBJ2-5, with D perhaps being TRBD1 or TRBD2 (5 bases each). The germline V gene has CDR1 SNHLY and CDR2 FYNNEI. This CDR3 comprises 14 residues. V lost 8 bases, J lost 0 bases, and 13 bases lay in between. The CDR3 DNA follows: TGTGCCAGCCAAGGGGACGCGTACCAAGAGACCCAGTACTTC. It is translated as CASQGDAYQETQYF.

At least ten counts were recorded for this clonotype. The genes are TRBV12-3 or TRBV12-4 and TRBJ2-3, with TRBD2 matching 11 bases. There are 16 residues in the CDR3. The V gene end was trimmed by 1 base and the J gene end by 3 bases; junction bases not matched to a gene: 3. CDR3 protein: CASSLGLAGITDTQYF. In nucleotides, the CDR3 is TGTGCCAGCAGTTTAGGACTAGCGGGGATTACAGATACGCAGTATTTT.

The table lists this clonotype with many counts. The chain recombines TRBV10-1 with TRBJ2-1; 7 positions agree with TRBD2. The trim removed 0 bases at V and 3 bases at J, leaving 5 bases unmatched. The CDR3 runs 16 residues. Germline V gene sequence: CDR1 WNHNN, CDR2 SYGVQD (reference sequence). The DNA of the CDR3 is TGCGCCAGCAGTGAGTCGATGGGAGGGTTCTACAATGAGCAGTTCTTC. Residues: CASSESMGGFYNEQFF.

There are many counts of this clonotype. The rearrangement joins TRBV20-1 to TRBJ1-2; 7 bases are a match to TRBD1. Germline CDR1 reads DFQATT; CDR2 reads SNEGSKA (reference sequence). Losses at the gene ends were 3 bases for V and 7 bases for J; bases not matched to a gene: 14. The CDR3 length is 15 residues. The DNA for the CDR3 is TGCAGTGCTAGCGATCGTCGACAGGGAATAATTGGCTACACCTTC. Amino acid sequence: CSASDRRQGIIGYTF.

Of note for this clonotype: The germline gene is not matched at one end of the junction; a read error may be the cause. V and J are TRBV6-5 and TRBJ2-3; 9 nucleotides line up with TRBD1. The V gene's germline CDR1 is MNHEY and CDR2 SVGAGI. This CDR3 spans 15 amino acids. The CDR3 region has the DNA TGTGCCAGCAGTCGGACAGGGGCCCGCACTGATACGCAGTATTTT. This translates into CASSRTGARTDTQYF.

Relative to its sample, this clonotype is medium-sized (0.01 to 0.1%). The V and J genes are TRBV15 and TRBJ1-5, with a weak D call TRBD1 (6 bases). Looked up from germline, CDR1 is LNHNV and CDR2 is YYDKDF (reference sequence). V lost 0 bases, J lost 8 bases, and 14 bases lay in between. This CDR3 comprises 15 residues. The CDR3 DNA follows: TGTGCCACCAGCAGAGACCTTCAGGGGAAAAAGCCCCAGCATTTT. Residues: CATSRDLQGKKPQHF.

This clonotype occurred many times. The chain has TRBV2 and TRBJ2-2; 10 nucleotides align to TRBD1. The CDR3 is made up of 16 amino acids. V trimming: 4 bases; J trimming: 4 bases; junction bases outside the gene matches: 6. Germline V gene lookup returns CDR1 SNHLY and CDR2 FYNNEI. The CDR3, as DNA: TGTGCCAGCAGTGGGAGGACAGGGGGGATCACCGGGGAGCTGTTTTTT. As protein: CASSGRTGGITGELFF.

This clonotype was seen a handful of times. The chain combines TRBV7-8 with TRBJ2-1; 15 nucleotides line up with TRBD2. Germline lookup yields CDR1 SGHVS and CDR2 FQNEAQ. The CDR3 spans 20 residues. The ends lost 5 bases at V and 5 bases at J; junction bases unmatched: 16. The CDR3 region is CASSVRPKGLAGGYDNEQFF. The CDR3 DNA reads TGTGCCAGCAGCGTCAGACCGAAAGGACTAGCGGGAGGGTACGACAATGAGCAGTTCTTC.

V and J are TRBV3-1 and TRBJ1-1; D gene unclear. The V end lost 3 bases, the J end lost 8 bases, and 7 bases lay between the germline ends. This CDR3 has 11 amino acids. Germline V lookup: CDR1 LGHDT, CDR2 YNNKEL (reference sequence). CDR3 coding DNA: TGTGCCAGCAGCCAGATGGACGAAGCTTTCTTT. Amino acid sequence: CASSQMDEAFF.

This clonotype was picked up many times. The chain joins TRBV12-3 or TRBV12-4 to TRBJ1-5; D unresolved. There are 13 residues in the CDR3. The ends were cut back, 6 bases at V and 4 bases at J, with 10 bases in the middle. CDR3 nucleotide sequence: TGTGCCAGCAGGAAACTCCTAAATCAGCCCCAGCATTTT. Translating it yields CASRKLLNQPQHF.

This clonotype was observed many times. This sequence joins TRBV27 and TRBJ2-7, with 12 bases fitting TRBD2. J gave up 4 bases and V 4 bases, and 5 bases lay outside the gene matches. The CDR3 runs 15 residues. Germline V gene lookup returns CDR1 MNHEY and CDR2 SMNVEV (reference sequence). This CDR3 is CASSYGLAGTYEQYF. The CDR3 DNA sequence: TGTGCCAGCAGTTACGGACTAGCGGGGACTTACGAGCAGTACTTC.

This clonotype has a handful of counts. The CDR3 sequence: CASSLRGPTSAAGELFF. CDR3 sequence (DNA): TGTGCCAGCAGCTTAAGGGGTCCGACTAGCGCGGCCGGGGAGCTGTTTTTT. J is TRBJ2-2 and V is TRBV7-3, with 8 bases aligning to TRBD2. With V trimmed by 1 base and J by 6 bases, 10 bases remained unmatched. The CDR3 spans 17 residues. Germline assignment: CDR1 SGHTA and CDR2 FQGTGA.

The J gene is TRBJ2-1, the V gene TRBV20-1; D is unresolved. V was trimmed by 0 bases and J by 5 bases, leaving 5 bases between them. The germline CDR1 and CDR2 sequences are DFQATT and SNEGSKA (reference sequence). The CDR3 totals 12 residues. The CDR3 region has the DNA TGCAGTGCTAGAGATACGAACAATGAGCAGTTCTTC. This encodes CSARDTNNEQFF.

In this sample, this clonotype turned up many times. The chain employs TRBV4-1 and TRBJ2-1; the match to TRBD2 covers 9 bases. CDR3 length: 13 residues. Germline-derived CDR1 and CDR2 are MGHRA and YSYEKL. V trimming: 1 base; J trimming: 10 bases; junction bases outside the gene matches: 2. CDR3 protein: CASSQGLAGEQFF. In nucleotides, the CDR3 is TGCGCCAGCAGCCAAGGCCTAGCGGGAGAGCAGTTCTTC.

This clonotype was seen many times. The CDR3 loop is CASSILQGRYQPQHF. The CDR3 DNA follows: TGTGCCAGTAGTATACTACAGGGAAGGTATCAGCCCCAGCATTTT. V gene TRBV19 combines with J gene TRBJ1-5; a weak D match, TRBD1 (6 bases). Germline V gene sequence: CDR1 LNHDA, CDR2 SQIVND (reference sequence). The V gene lost 2 bases and the J gene lost 5 bases, with 13 bases spanning the gap. This CDR3 is 15 amino acids long.

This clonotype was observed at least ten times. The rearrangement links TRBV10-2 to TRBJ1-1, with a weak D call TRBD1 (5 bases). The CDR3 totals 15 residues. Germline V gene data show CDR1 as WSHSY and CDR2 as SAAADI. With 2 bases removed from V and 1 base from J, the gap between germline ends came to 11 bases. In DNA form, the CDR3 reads TGCGCCAGCAGTGAGCCGGGACCCCCGAACACTGAAGCTTTCTTT. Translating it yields CASSEPGPPNTEAFF.

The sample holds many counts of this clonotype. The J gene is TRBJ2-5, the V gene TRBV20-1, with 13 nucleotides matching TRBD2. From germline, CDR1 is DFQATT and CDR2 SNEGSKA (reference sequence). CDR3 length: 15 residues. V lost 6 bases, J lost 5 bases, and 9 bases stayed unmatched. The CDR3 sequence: CSARTSGRARETQYF. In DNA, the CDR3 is TGCAGTGCCCGAACTAGCGGGAGGGCCAGGGAGACCCAGTACTTC.

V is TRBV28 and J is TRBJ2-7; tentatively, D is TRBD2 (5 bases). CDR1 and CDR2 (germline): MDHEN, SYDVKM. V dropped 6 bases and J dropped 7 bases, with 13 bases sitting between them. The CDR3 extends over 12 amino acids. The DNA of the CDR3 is TGTGCCAGCAGCTACGGACGGAGGGAGCAGTACTTC. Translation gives CASSYGRREQYF. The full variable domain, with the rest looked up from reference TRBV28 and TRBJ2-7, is DVKVTQSSRYLVKRTGEKVFLECVQDMDHENMFWYRQDPGLGLRLIYFSYDVKMKEKGDIPEGYSVSREKKERFSLILESASTNQTSMYLCASSYGRREQYFGPGTRLTVT.

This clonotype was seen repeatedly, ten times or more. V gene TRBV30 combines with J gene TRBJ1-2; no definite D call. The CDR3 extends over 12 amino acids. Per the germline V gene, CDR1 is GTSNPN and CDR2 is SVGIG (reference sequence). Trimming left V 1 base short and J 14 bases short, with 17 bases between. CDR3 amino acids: CAWSGPPPWATF. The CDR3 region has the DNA TGTGCCTGGAGTGGACCTCCCCCATGGGCAACCTTC.

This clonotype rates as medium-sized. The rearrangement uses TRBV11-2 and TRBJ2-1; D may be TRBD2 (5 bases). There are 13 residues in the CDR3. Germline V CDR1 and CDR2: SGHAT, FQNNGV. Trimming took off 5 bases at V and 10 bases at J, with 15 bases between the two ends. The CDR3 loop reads CASSLGVKYEQFF. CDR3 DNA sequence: TGTGCCAGCAGCCTCGGGGTGAAGTACGAGCAGTTCTTC.

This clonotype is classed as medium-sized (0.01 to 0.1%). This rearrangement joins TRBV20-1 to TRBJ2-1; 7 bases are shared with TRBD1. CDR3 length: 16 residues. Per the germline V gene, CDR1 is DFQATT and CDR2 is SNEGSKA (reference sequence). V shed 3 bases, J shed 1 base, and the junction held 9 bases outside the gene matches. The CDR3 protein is CSASTQGTRSYNEQFF. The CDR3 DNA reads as TGCAGTGCTAGCACACAGGGGACCAGATCCTACAATGAGCAGTTCTTC.